The 18 T cell receptor beta chains reported below all come from one sample, sequenced in a study of cytotoxic CD8 clonotypes in ibrutinib-treated CLL. Here immunoSEQ multiplex PCR was the method, and the copy in TCRdb shows in-frame clones only, minus some. The sample consists of some 20,000 clones, over 75% of them appearing once. Sample: PBMCs, taken before ibrutinib treatment. These receptors were collected from a human donor with chronic lymphocytic leukemia.

The V gene is TRBV7-8, the J gene TRBJ1-2, with D possibly being TRBD1 (6 bases). V was trimmed by 5 bases and J by 0 bases, leaving 13 bases between them. This CDR3 has 15 residues. Germline loops: CDR1 SGHVS, CDR2 FQNEAQ. CDR3 nucleotides: TGTGCCAGCAGCCAACCCAGGGGAGCTAACTATGGCTACACCTTC. Its translation is CASSQPRGANYGYTF.

This chain uses TRBV18 with TRBJ1-5, with a possible D match to TRBD1 (5 bases). CDR1 is KGHSH, CDR2 LQKENI, per germline. The CDR3 is 18 residues long. V was pared by 2 bases and J by 0 bases, with 17 bases between. CDR3 sequence reads: CASSPTAPKGYSNQPQHF. CDR3 in DNA: TGTGCCAGCTCACCAACAGCCCCGAAGGGGTATAGCAATCAGCCCCAGCATTTT.

This clone is a singleton in its sample. This rearrangement joins TRBV18 to TRBJ2-1; TRBD1 might be the D (6 bases). This CDR3 comprises 16 residues. Trimming took 3 bases from V and 0 from J, leaving 12 bases between them. Germline V CDR1 and CDR2: KGHSH, LQKENI. CDR3 loop: CASSPNRASSYNEQFF. The CDR3 region has the DNA TGTGCCAGCTCACCCAACAGGGCCAGCTCCTACAATGAGCAGTTCTTC.

V and J are TRBV25-1 and TRBJ1-1, with 8 bases lining up with TRBD1. Germline V gene data show CDR1 as MGHDK and CDR2 as SYGVNS. With V trimmed by 6 bases and J by 3 bases, 9 bases remained unmatched. CDR3 length: 15 residues. This chain's CDR3 is CASRPEGQEYTEAFF. The DNA of the CDR3 is TGTGCCAGCAGGCCAGAGGGACAGGAGTACACTGAAGCTTTCTTT.

J is TRBJ2-7 and V is TRBV10-2; the D is unclear. Germline V gene sequence: CDR1 WSHSY, CDR2 SAAADI. CDR3 length: 12 residues. Trimming shortened V by 0 bases and J by 3 bases, and 3 bases separated the two germline ends. In DNA, the CDR3 is TGCGCCAGCAGTGAGTCGGGCTACGAGCAGTACTTC. Translating gives CASSESGYEQYF.

The chain is built from TRBV25-1 and TRBJ2-7, with 10 bases fitting TRBD1. The CDR3 has 16 residues. V was clipped by 3 bases and J by 0 bases; unmatched bases: 5. CDR1 MGHDK and CDR2 SYGVNS come from the germline V gene. The CDR3 DNA reads TGTGCCAGCAGTGAGACGGGACAGGGGAACTCCTACGAGCAGTACTTC. Protein product: CASSETGQGNSYEQYF.

This chain joins TRBV10-3 and TRBJ2-5; D is perhaps TRBD1 (5 bases). The CDR3 runs to 14 residues. Germline V gene lookup returns CDR1 ENHRY and CDR2 SYGVKD. V was cut by 5 bases and J by 4 bases, with 14 bases left in between. The CDR3 here is CAISYDSGGETQYF. The CDR3 nucleotides read TGTGCCATCAGTTATGACAGTGGCGGAGAGACCCAGTACTTC.

V usage is TRBV23-1 and J usage is TRBJ1-2; D uncertain. TRBV23-1 qualifies as an ORF whose function is uncertain. Trimming cost V 1 base and J 1 base, with 22 bases left between them. The CDR3 contains 19 residues. The CDR3: CASSQWVYQTNPSNYGYTF. Written as DNA, the CDR3 is TGCGCCAGCAGTCAATGGGTCTACCAAACCAACCCGAGTAACTATGGCTACACCTTC.

Turning to this clone: Within the sample, other DNA sequences also encode this same CDR3. The J gene is TRBJ1-2, the V gene TRBV6-5, with TRBD1 as a possible D gene (5 bases). Germline V lookup: CDR1 MNHEY, CDR2 SVGAGI. The CDR3 spans 14 residues. Between the trimmed V and J ends, which lost 2 bases and 4 bases, there was a span of 11 bases. CDR3 coding DNA: TGTGCCAGCAGTTACCGGGGGGTGGGCTATGGCTACACCTTC. Translated, it gives CASSYRGVGYGYTF.

This rearrangement joins TRBV5-6 to TRBJ1-6; D may be TRBD1 (6 bases). This CDR3 comprises 16 residues. Germline CDR1 and CDR2: SGHDT and YYEEEE. The V and J ends lost 5 bases and 9 bases respectively, with 21 bases between them. CDR3 in amino acids: CASSYDGGRRSSPLHF. The DNA of the CDR3 is TGTGCCAGCAGTTATGACGGGGGCAGGAGGAGTTCACCCCTCCACTTT.

This clone appeared a single time. The chain employs TRBV10-1 and TRBJ2-5; D may be TRBD1 (6 bases). Germline V gene data show CDR1 as WNHNN and CDR2 as SYGVQD (reference sequence). The CDR3 covers 14 residues. The ends were cut back, 3 bases at V and 5 bases at J, with 13 bases in the middle. In nucleotides, the CDR3 is TGCGCCAGCAGTGAAGCGACAGGATTTGAGACCCAGTACTTC. Translating gives CASSEATGFETQYF.

V is TRBV7-8 and J is TRBJ2-5; D is possibly TRBD2 (6 bases). V was cut by 2 bases and J by 2 bases, with 9 bases left in between. The germline gives CDR1 SGHVS, CDR2 FQNEAQ. This CDR3 has 14 residues. This chain's CDR3 is CASSLRRGQETQYF. CDR3 in DNA: TGTGCCAGCAGCTTACGGAGGGGACAAGAGACCCAGTACTTC.

The rearrangement joins TRBV21-1 to TRBJ1-1. TRBV21-1 is flagged as a pseudogene. There are 14 residues in the CDR3. The CDR3 DNA is TGTGCCAGCAGCAACCGATCCGCCTACACTGAAGCTTTCTTT. This translates into CASSNRSAYTEAFF.

The V call is TRBV5-1, the J call TRBJ2-3, with TRBD1 matching 9 bases. Looked up from germline, CDR1 is SGHRS and CDR2 is YFSETQ. V lost 4 bases to trimming and J lost 3 bases; unmatched junction nucleotides: 6. This CDR3 region has 15 residues. CDR3 loop: CASSKYRGQTDTQYF. CDR3 nucleotide sequence: TGCGCCAGCAGCAAATACAGGGGGCAGACAGATACGCAGTATTTT.

CDR3 loop: CASSAGQGGYEQYF. For the CDR3, the DNA is TGTGCCAGCAGCGCGGGGCAGGGGGGCTACGAGCAGTACTTC. This chain joins TRBV9 and TRBJ2-7, with D tentatively TRBD1 (7 bases). In germline, CDR1 is SGDLS, CDR2 YYNGEE. Trimming took 3 bases from V and 3 from J, leaving 13 bases between them. The CDR3 totals 14 residues. Variable domain in full (rest from reference TRBV9 and TRBJ2-7): DSGVTQTPKHLITATGQRVTLRCSPRSGDLSVYWYQQSLDQGLQFLIQYYNGEERAKGNILERFSAQQFPDLHSELNLSSLELGDSALYFCASSAGQGGYEQYFGPGTRLTVT.

This clone was picked up a small number of times. The chain uses TRBV7-9 and TRBJ2-7; D perhaps matches TRBD1 (6 bases). The CDR3 covers 15 residues. The germline V gene has CDR1 SEHNR and CDR2 FQNEAQ (reference sequence). Trimming removed 5 bases from V and 0 bases from J, with 14 bases in between. The CDR3 reads CASSPRTVSSYEQYF. In DNA, the CDR3 is TGTGCCAGCAGCCCCCGGACAGTGAGCTCCTACGAGCAGTACTTC.

This clone appeared once. This chain uses TRBV5-1 with TRBJ2-3, with 9 bases lining up with TRBD1. With V trimmed by 2 bases and J by 2 bases, 6 bases remained unmatched. Germline CDR1 is SGHRS and CDR2 is YFSETQ. This CDR3 is built from 16 residues. CDR3 coding DNA: TGCGCCAGCAGCTTAGACGGACAGGGGACCACAGATACGCAGTATTTT. Translation: CASSLDGQGTTDTQYF.

This chain joins TRBV7-8 and TRBJ2-2; D is unresolved. CDR1 and CDR2 (germline): SGHVS, FQNEAQ. Trimming took 4 bases from V and 6 from J, leaving 9 bases between them. This CDR3 has 13 amino acids. The DNA for the CDR3 is TGTGCCAGCAGCTCCCTCGCCGCCGGGGAGCTGTTTTTT. Protein: CASSSLAAGELFF.